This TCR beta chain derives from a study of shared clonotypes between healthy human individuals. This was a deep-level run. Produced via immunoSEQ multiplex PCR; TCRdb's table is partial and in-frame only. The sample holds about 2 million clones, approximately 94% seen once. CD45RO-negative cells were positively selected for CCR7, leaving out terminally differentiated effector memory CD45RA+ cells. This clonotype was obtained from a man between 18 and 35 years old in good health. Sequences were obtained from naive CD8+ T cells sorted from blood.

The CDR3 sequence: CASSPIPAGELFF. The CDR3 DNA follows: TGTGCCAGCAGCCCGATCCCCGCCGGGGAGCTGTTTTTT. The chain links TRBV7-2 to TRBJ2-2; D gene unclear. Germline V CDR1 and CDR2: SGHTA, FQGNSA. Trimming pared 5 bases from V and 6 bases from J, leaving 10 bases between. The CDR3 covers 13 residues.